These T cell receptor beta chains were read from a single sample in a study of spatial heterogeneity in lung cancer. Using its own MiXCR run on the 5' RACE reads, TCRdb lists one record per CDR3 protein. Found here are roughly 70,000 distinct CDR3 sequences, 8% to 9.5% of them singletons; the top ten hold 1.9%. Sequenced material: PBMCs, taken at follow-up. The receptors shown here come from a female donor with early-stage non-small cell lung cancer. Both conserved end residues are trimmed from each CDR3.

cdr3_length v_call cdr3_aa
9 TRBV28 ASGANTEAF
11 TRBV5-8 ASSPTGDPPLH
12 TRBV15 ATSKGRDSYEQY
13 TRBV29-1 SVALTGTGVDTQY
12 TRBV20-1 SSGAGGSTDTQY
14 TRBV21-1 ASSPKEVGDHNEQF
11 TRBV7-9 ASSLLIYGWVF
9 TRBV20-1 SAREFNEQF
12 TRBV27 ASSWGDRVHEQY
14 TRBV6-5 ASSYSWTSGHNEQF
9 TRBV6-2/TRBV6-3 ASSYLRGAF
13 TRBV20-1 SARFAQGDLTEAF
12 TRBV6-5 ASSYLPVGTEAF
14 TRBV19 ASSPSLVESYNEQF
10 TRBV27 ASSLLGTRWF
13 TRBV27 ASSITGHSNQPQH
8 TRBV12-3/TRBV12-4 ASRKDTQY
13 TRBV3-1 ASSQGRDNNEKLF
10 TRBV5-1 ASSRRRNEQF
11 TRBV10-3 AISPGTAYEQY
11 TRBV2 ASSVGADNEQF
14 TRBV24-1 ATSDLLDSGSNEQF
14 TRBV6-5 ASSYSGQGAWYGYT
11 TRBV6-5 ASSAATSGKQY
15 TRBV23-1 ANSQERGGRGRNEQY
12 TRBV20-1 SAAGGSSFYEQY
9 TRBV5-1 ASSFLETQY
12 TRBV11-2 ASSSRDKQETQY
14 TRBV7-9 ASSSIRRTRTGELF
12 TRBV28 ASSLRQGGDGYT
10 TRBV29-1 SVEDLGGRRF
13 TRBV5-1 ASSLDLGPIVELF
15 TRBV7-2 ASSLQTGTEAGEKLF
13 TRBV7-9 ASSQTGTPKETQY
15 TRBV9 ASSVEEGGDSYNEQF
17 TRBV28 ASSLWPPYIPQGRSLYT
12 TRBV3-1 ASSQEWQTNEQF
8 TRBV29-1 SVGGQPQH
13 TRBV28 ASSSDSSGANVLT
17 TRBV9 ASSVAPPGVSGNTGELF
13 TRBV5-6 ASSSLQGAGEKLF
14 TRBV12-3/TRBV12-4 ASNGDRGAGNQPQH
12 TRBV19 ASSLDSRSETQY
15 TRBV27 ASSLSPSGRGTDTQY